The T cell receptor beta chain described here comes from a study of cytomegalovirus exposure and HLA in healthy donors. Points from the study as a whole: TCR association rates varied by HLA locus in a later analysis, with DRB1 highest and HLA-C lowest. Reports indicate that TCR beta sequences accurately predicted the HLA-A and HLA-B alleles of most subjects.

The CDR3 covers 15 residues. The V end lost 5 bases, the J end lost 0 bases, and 11 bases lay between the germline ends. Looked up from germline, CDR1 is SGHTA and CDR2 is FQGNSA. Primers: 60 Vbeta forward and 13 Jbeta reverse. TCRdb's table, derived via immunoSEQ multiplex PCR, lists solely in-frame clones and lacks some. Its clone listing holds 60,000 to 75,000 clones. Comments on this clone: What it binds is not known.

The clonotype was recovered from a female donor in good health and CMV-seropositive. What was sequenced was PBMCs. The chain has TRBV7-2 and TRBJ1-5; no clear D. The CDR3 region has the DNA TGTGCCAGCAGCGTCGCTGCGGGTAGCAATCAGCCCCAGCATTTT. It is translated as CASSVAAGSNQPQHF.